These 16 T cell receptor beta chains came from one sample sequenced in a study of CD8+ T cells in alopecia areata. Reverse transcription of extracted RNA yielded cDNA, which provided the sequencing template. The table came from immunoSEQ multiplex PCR; TCRdb's copy has only in-frame clones and leaves some out. Of about 190,000 clones listed, about 63% were seen once; the top ten hold roughly 15%. The specimen was CD4+ T cells sorted from blood, collected at week 0. The receptors derive from a human donor with alopecia areata.

About this clone: At one end, the junction sequence differs from germline, possibly due to a read error. The chain couples TRBV25-1 to TRBJ1-2; D may be TRBD1 (5 bases). Germline CDR1 and CDR2: MGHDK and SYGVNS. The CDR3 extends over 14 amino acids. CDR3 DNA sequence: TGTGCCAGCAGTGAGGTAGGGGTTAACGATGGCTACACCTTC. Translation gives CASSEVGVNDGYTF.

CDR3 sequence reads: CASSGYTPQRGGLDEQFF. In DNA form, the CDR3 reads TGTGCCAGCAGTGGATACACCCCCCAGCGGGGGGGCCTTGATGAGCAGTTCTTC. V gene TRBV25-1 combines with J gene TRBJ2-1; TRBD2 matches at 10 bases. This CDR3 is 18 amino acids long. V lost 4 bases, J lost 8 bases, and 17 bases stayed unmatched. CDR1 MGHDK and CDR2 SYGVNS come from the germline V gene.

The chain joins TRBV29-1 to TRBJ2-5; possible D gene TRBD2, 6 bases. CDR1 is SQVTM, CDR2 ANQGSEA, per germline. The CDR3 is made up of 21 amino acids. Deletions cut 1 base from V and 2 bases from J, with 32 bases between. In nucleotides, the CDR3 is TGCAGCGTTGAAGCTCAGGACGGGAGTGGGCCGACCATTCGTAATCAAGAGACCCAGTACTTC. Protein: CSVEAQDGSGPTIRNQETQYF.

The V gene is TRBV7-9, the J gene TRBJ2-7; D is uncertain. The CDR3 covers 13 residues. V lost 5 bases to trimming and J lost 6 bases, with 14 bases between them. CDR1 and CDR2 from the germline V gene are SEHNR and FQNEAQ (reference sequence). DNA of the CDR3: TGTGCCAGCAGCACCGCTCCCCCTGGCGAGCAGTACTTC. Its protein product is CASSTAPPGEQYF.

The sample holds a few counts of this clone. The V gene is TRBV18, the J gene TRBJ1-5, with 9 bases fitting TRBD1. The V and J ends lost 6 bases and 3 bases, in that order; junction bases with no gene match: 6. Germline assignment: CDR1 KGHSH and CDR2 LQKENI. The CDR3 is made up of 15 amino acids. The CDR3 DNA sequence: TGTGCCAGCTCGCGACGGGACAGGGTCAATCAGCCCCAGCATTTT. Encoded protein: CASSRRDRVNQPQHF. The variable domain in full, with the rest retrieved from reference TRBV18 and TRBJ1-5, is NAGVMQNPRHLVRRRGQEARLRCSPMKGHSHVYWYRQLPEEGLKFMVYLQKENIIDESGMPKERFSAEFPKEGPSILRIQQVVRGDSAAYFCASSRRDRVNQPQHFGDGTRLSIL.

This chain links TRBV30 with TRBJ1-5; D call uncertain. V was clipped by 3 bases and J by 6 bases, with 12 bases between them. Germline V lookup: CDR1 GTSNPN, CDR2 SVGIG (reference sequence). The CDR3 loop spans 13 amino acids. CDR3 protein: CAWRGTAGQPQHF. Written as DNA, the CDR3 is TGTGCCTGGAGGGGAACTGCCGGTCAGCCCCAGCATTTT. Based on the CDR3 plus reference TRBV30 and TRBJ1-5, the full variable domain is SQTIHQWPATLVQPVGSPLSLECTVEGTSNPNLYWYRQAAGRGLQLLFYSVGIGQISSEVPQNLSASRPQDRQFILSSKKLLLSDSGFYLCAWRGTAGQPQHFGDGTRLSIL.

This clone has more than one count but fewer than ten. This sequence joins TRBV30 and TRBJ1-6, with D maybe TRBD1 (5 bases). V was pared by 5 bases and J by 8 bases, with 7 bases between. From germline, CDR1 is GTSNPN and CDR2 SVGIG (reference sequence). CDR3 length: 11 residues. The CDR3: CAWGRDSPLHF. CDR3 sequence (DNA): TGTGCCTGGGGCAGGGATTCACCCCTCCACTTT.

V and J are TRBV15 and TRBJ1-6, with D possibly being TRBD1 (5 bases). Trimming left V 0 bases short and J 0 bases short, with 15 bases between. In germline, CDR1 is LNHNV, CDR2 YYDKDF (reference sequence). The CDR3 spans 19 residues. The CDR3 DNA reads TGTGCCACCAGCAGAGATCTCACAGGCCTAAGCTCCTATAATTCACCCCTCCACTTT. It specifies CATSRDLTGLSSYNSPLHF.

The chain couples TRBV27 to TRBJ1-2; possible D gene TRBD1, 5 bases. Germline assignment: CDR1 MNHEY and CDR2 SMNVEV (reference sequence). Trimming removed 5 bases from V and 4 bases from J, with 11 bases in between. The length of the CDR3 is 13 residues. For the CDR3, the DNA is TGTGCCAGCAGTCTCACAGGAAGCTATGGCTACACCTTC. This encodes CASSLTGSYGYTF.

CDR3 nucleotides: TGCGCCAGCAGCCAAGATTGGGCGGGCTCCTACGAGCAGTACTTC. Translated, it gives CASSQDWAGSYEQYF. The chain joins TRBV4-1 to TRBJ2-7, with D possibly TRBD2 on 5 matching bases. Trimming left V 0 bases short and J 0 bases short, with 9 bases between. Germline V gene sequence: CDR1 MGHRA, CDR2 YSYEKL. This CDR3 has 15 residues.

This chain links TRBV7-8 with TRBJ1-3; 7 positions match TRBD1. Germline CDR1 SGHVS, CDR2 FQNEAQ. With 0 bases clipped from V and 2 bases from J, the junction kept 10 bases outside the gene matches. This CDR3 region has 18 residues. The chain's CDR3 is CASSLARLGQVTGNTIYF. Written as DNA, the CDR3 is TGTGCCAGCAGCTTAGCGCGTTTAGGACAGGTTACTGGAAACACCATATATTTT.

V and J are TRBV20-1 and TRBJ2-5; the D is unclear. Trimming left V 3 bases short and J 4 bases short, with 6 bases between. The CDR3 covers 11 residues. Per germline, CDR1 DFQATT and CDR2 SNEGSKA (reference sequence). The CDR3 DNA reads TGCAGTGCTAGCATTGGAGAGACCCAGTACTTC. Translation gives CSASIGETQYF.

This clone occurred a few times. The chain joins TRBV7-9 to TRBJ2-2, with 8 bases lining up with TRBD2. The length of the CDR3 is 15 residues. Per the germline V gene, CDR1 is SEHNR and CDR2 is FQNEAQ (reference sequence). V lost 4 bases, J lost 3 bases, and 4 bases stayed unmatched. The DNA of the CDR3 is TGTGCCAGCAGCTCAACTAGCGGCTACACCGGGGAGCTGTTTTTT. It specifies CASSSTSGYTGELFF.

This clone was observed a handful of times. This chain connects TRBV7-9 to TRBJ2-1; D not resolved. The V end was cut by 1 base, the J end by 6 bases, with 7 bases between. The CDR3 runs to 13 residues. The germline CDR1 and CDR2 sequences are SEHNR and FQNEAQ (reference sequence). The CDR3 reads CASSLGLFNEQFF. The CDR3 DNA is TGTGCCAGCAGCTTAGGACTTTTCAATGAGCAGTTCTTC.

V is TRBV13 and J is TRBJ2-7, with 10 positions matching TRBD1. Germline V gene sequence: CDR1 PRHDT, CDR2 FYEKMQ (reference sequence). The CDR3 loop spans 18 amino acids. V was pared by 2 bases and J by 2 bases, with 12 bases of the junction left unmatched. The CDR3 DNA is TGTGCCAGCAGCTTACCACTTTTGGACGGACAGGGGGCCTACGAGCAGTACTTC. Protein: CASSLPLLDGQGAYEQYF.

This clone turned up a few times. The chain has TRBV29-1 and TRBJ2-1; 13 positions agree with TRBD2. Trimming cost V 6 bases and J 9 bases; bases outside gene matches: 8. Germline V gives CDR1 SQVTM, CDR2 ANQGSEA. The CDR3 is 14 residues long. CDR3 protein: CSVGTSGGAVEQFF. For the CDR3, the DNA is TGCAGCGTCGGTACTAGCGGGGGGGCCGTTGAGCAGTTCTTC.